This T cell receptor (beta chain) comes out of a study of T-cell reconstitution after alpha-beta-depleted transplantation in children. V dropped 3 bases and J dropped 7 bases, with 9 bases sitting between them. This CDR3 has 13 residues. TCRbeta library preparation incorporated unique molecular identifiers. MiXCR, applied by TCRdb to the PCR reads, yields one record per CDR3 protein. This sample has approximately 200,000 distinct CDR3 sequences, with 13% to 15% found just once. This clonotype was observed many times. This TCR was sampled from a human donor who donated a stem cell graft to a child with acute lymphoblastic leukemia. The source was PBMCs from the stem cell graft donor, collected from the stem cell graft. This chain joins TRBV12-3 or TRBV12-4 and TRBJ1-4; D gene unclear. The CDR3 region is CASSFQGIEKLFF. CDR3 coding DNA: TGTGCCAGCAGTTTCCAAGGGATTGAAAAACTGTTTTTT.